This entry lists 26 T cell receptor beta chains sequenced from one sample in a study of CD4 T cells in relation to SARS-CoV-2 and coronaviruses. Unexposed donor CD4+ T cells date from 2011-2018, before the COVID-19 pandemic. The repertoire was sequenced with immunoSEQ multiplex PCR; TCRdb's copy has only in-frame clones and lacks some. The sample carries roughly 57,000 clones, roughly 85% recorded once. Sequenced input: memory CD4+ T cells from PBMCs. All receptors come from a human donor in good health.

This chain connects TRBV5-1 to TRBJ2-7, with TRBD2 as a possible D gene (5 bases). The CDR3 sequence is 13 residues long. Germline CDR1 reads SGHRS; CDR2 reads YFSETQ. The V end lost 5 bases, the J end lost 6 bases, and 15 bases lay between the germline ends. The CDR3 loop reads CASSPAGNGEQYF. In nucleotides, the CDR3 is TGCGCCAGCAGTCCCGCGGGCAATGGCGAGCAGTACTTC.

The chain has TRBV15 and TRBJ1-2; TRBD1 aligns across 7 bases. Germline V gives CDR1 LNHNV, CDR2 YYDKDF (reference sequence). This CDR3 has 15 residues. V trimming: 4 bases; J trimming: 4 bases; junction bases outside the gene matches: 9. DNA for the CDR3: TGTGCCACCAGCAACAATAAACAGGGGAGCTATGGCTACACCTTC. As protein: CATSNNKQGSYGYTF.

The rearrangement joins TRBV28 to TRBJ1-1, with D unresolved. The CDR3 has 12 amino acids. In germline, CDR1 is MDHEN, CDR2 SYDVKM. V lost 2 bases and J 6 bases, leaving 7 bases between the germline ends. The CDR3 protein is CASSLTMAEAFF. The CDR3 DNA is TGTGCCAGCAGTTTAACCATGGCTGAAGCTTTCTTT.

The chain joins TRBV27 to TRBJ1-2; a weak D match, TRBD1 (6 bases). V was pared by 6 bases and J by 2 bases, with 16 bases between. The V gene's germline CDR1 is MNHEY and CDR2 SMNVEV (reference sequence). There are 15 residues in the CDR3. The CDR3 loop reads CASRLTGNINYGYTF. CDR3 sequence (DNA): TGTGCCAGCAGATTAACAGGGAACATAAACTATGGCTACACCTTC.

This chain joins TRBV7-3 and TRBJ1-1; D is unclear. Deletions cut 5 bases from V and 3 bases from J, with 10 bases between. Per the germline V gene, CDR1 is SGHTA and CDR2 is FQGTGA. The CDR3 is 13 amino acids. The CDR3 here is CASSRDVDTEAFF. For the CDR3, the DNA is TGTGCCAGCAGCCGGGATGTGGACACTGAAGCTTTCTTT.

The chain uses TRBV5-1 and TRBJ1-5; the D gene is possibly TRBD1 (5 bases). Trimming removed 4 bases from V and 2 bases from J, with 16 bases in between. Germline CDR1 reads SGHRS; CDR2 reads YFSETQ. The CDR3 length is 16 residues. This CDR3 is CASSPGTGTGNQPQHF. CDR3 bases: TGCGCCAGCAGCCCAGGGACCGGAACGGGCAATCAGCCCCAGCATTTT.

The chain uses TRBV3-1 (or the pseudogene TRBV3-2) and TRBJ2-2, with D possibly being TRBD2 (6 bases). The ends were cut back, 0 bases at V and 5 bases at J, with 7 bases in the middle. CDR3 length equals 14 residues. The V gene's germline CDR1 is LGHDT and CDR2 YNNKEL (reference sequence). CDR3: CASSQEGRTGELFF. The CDR3 DNA sequence: TGTGCCAGCAGCCAAGAGGGGAGGACCGGGGAGCTGTTTTTT.

The chain has TRBV4-1 and TRBJ1-4; a weak D match, TRBD1 (6 bases). The germline V gene encodes CDR1 MGHRA and CDR2 YSYEKL. The germline V and J ends were trimmed by 4 bases and 0 bases, with 9 bases remaining between them. The CDR3 consists of 15 residues. The CDR3 nucleotides read TGCGCCAGCAGCCCTGACAGGACAACTAATGAAAAACTGTTTTTT. It specifies CASSPDRTTNEKLFF.

This clone was found a few times. In nucleotides, the CDR3 is TGTGCCAGCAGTTTATGGGCAGTGAACACTGAAGCTTTCTTT. Translating it yields CASSLWAVNTEAFF. V is TRBV28 and J is TRBJ1-1; D remains ambiguous. The germline CDR1 and CDR2 sequences are MDHEN and SYDVKM. The V gene lost 0 bases and the J gene lost 0 bases, with 5 bases spanning the gap. This CDR3 is 14 amino acids long.

This clone has more than one count but fewer than ten. The rearrangement links TRBV4-2 to TRBJ1-6, with 9 bases identical to TRBD1. Trimming took 4 bases from V and 7 from J; bases not matched to a gene: 8. CDR3 length: 16 residues. The germline V gene has CDR1 LGHNA and CDR2 YNFKEQ. CDR3 region: CASSREGTGLNSPLHF. CDR3 DNA sequence: TGTGCCAGCAGCCGAGAGGGGACAGGGCTAAATTCACCCCTCCACTTT.

V usage is TRBV28 and J usage is TRBJ2-5; 7 bases align to TRBD1. The CDR3 consists of 15 residues. V shed 3 bases, J shed 2 bases, and the junction held 6 bases outside the gene matches. CDR1 is MDHEN and CDR2 is SYDVKM in the germline V gene. This CDR3 is CASSFFLGQQETQYF. The CDR3 DNA reads as TGTGCCAGCAGTTTTTTTTTGGGACAGCAAGAGACCCAGTACTTC.

The chain recombines TRBV10-3 with TRBJ1-1; the match to TRBD1 covers 7 bases. The CDR3 is 13 residues long. The trim removed 4 bases at V and 9 bases at J, leaving 8 bases unmatched. CDR1 and CDR2 from the germline V gene are ENHRY and SYGVKD. This chain's CDR3 is CAISAGQGEQAFF. The DNA for the CDR3 is TGTGCCATCAGTGCGGGTCAGGGGGAGCAAGCTTTCTTT.

CDR3 in DNA: TGTGCCAGCAGTCTGGACAGCTCTTCTCCGCAGGGCTACACCTTC. Translated, it gives CASSLDSSSPQGYTF. The V and J genes are TRBV6-5 and TRBJ1-2; tentative D call: TRBD1 (6 bases). The CDR3 contains 15 residues. Trimming stripped 5 bases from V and 8 bases from J, with 21 bases between. Germline assignment: CDR1 MNHEY and CDR2 SVGAGI.

A single count supports this clone. The chain links TRBV10-3 to TRBJ2-5; 9 bases line up with TRBD2. Losses at the gene ends were 8 bases for V and 5 bases for J; bases not matched to a gene: 15. The CDR3 length is 16 residues. Germline V gene sequence: CDR1 ENHRY, CDR2 SYGVKD. CDR3 sequence reads: CAIGSQGGLATETQYF. The DNA of the CDR3 is TGTGCCATCGGTTCGCAGGGGGGACTAGCCACCGAGACCCAGTACTTC.

The chain joins TRBV6-5 to TRBJ1-1; the D is unclear. Trimming cost V 9 bases and J 4 bases, with 18 bases left between them. This CDR3 is 14 amino acids long. The germline V gene encodes CDR1 MNHEY and CDR2 SVGAGI. The CDR3 loop reads CARPPPRTLTEAFF. CDR3 sequence (DNA): TGTGCCAGACCTCCCCCGCGGACCCTCACTGAAGCTTTCTTT.

J is TRBJ2-1 and V is TRBV28; no definite D call. Trimming stripped 5 bases from V and 9 bases from J, with 17 bases between. The CDR3 extends over 14 amino acids. Looked up from germline, CDR1 is MDHEN and CDR2 is SYDVKM. The CDR3, as DNA: TGTGCCAGCAGTGGATTCAACCGCCCTGGTGAGCAGTTCTTC. It yields the protein CASSGFNRPGEQFF.

This clone was observed a few times. The V and J genes are TRBV28 and TRBJ2-7; D remains ambiguous. V lost 7 bases, J lost 2 bases, and 12 bases lay in between. The length of the CDR3 is 13 residues. Germline V gives CDR1 MDHEN, CDR2 SYDVKM. CDR3 sequence (DNA): TGTGCCAGCACCCCAGGCGCTACCTACGAGCAGTACTTC. It encodes CASTPGATYEQYF.

In this sample, this clone turned up once. The J gene is TRBJ1-6, the V gene TRBV28; 9 positions match TRBD1. V lost 3 bases and J lost 7; bases outside the gene matches: 1. Germline V CDR1 and CDR2: MDHEN, SYDVKM. This CDR3 contains 14 residues. CDR3 amino acids: CASSLGTGNSPLHF. In DNA form, the CDR3 reads TGTGCCAGCAGTTTGGGGACAGGGAATTCACCCCTCCACTTT.

The V and J genes are TRBV11-2 and TRBJ2-3, with D hard to call. Trimming removed 7 bases at V and 6 bases at J, with 11 bases between. CDR1 and CDR2 (germline): SGHAT, FQNNGV. This CDR3 is 12 amino acids long. The CDR3 spells CASTPGFDTQYF. As DNA, the CDR3 is TGTGCCAGCACCCCGGGTTTTGATACGCAGTATTTT.

The V call is TRBV2, the J call TRBJ2-3; 8 bases are shared with TRBD2. The CDR3 has 14 residues. Germline V CDR1 and CDR2: SNHLY, FYNNEI. The CDR3 nucleotides are TGTGCGAGCTCGGGACTAGTATTGTCAGATACGCAGTATTTT. This sequence encodes CASSGLVLSDTQYF.

The genes are TRBV2 and TRBJ1-4; D ambiguous. V was cut by 8 bases and J by 5 bases, with 12 bases left in between. The CDR3 is 13 amino acids. The germline V gene encodes CDR1 SNHLY and CDR2 FYNNEI. The CDR3 sequence is CASGARRNEKLFF. The CDR3 DNA is TGTGCCAGCGGCGCTAGGAGGAATGAAAAACTGTTTTTT.

The chain carries TRBV30 and TRBJ1-5; weak D call: TRBD1 (5 bases). Trimming pared 1 base from V and 5 bases from J, leaving 9 bases between. This CDR3 comprises 13 residues. Germline V gives CDR1 GTSNPN, CDR2 SVGIG (reference sequence). The CDR3 nucleotides are TGTGCCTGGAGTGAGGGGAGGCATCAGCCCCAGCATTTT. Translated, it gives CAWSEGRHQPQHF. Based on the CDR3 plus reference TRBV30 and TRBJ1-5, the full variable domain is SQTIHQWPATLVQPVGSPLSLECTVEGTSNPNLYWYRQAAGRGLQLLFYSVGIGQISSEVPQNLSASRPQDRQFILSSKKLLLSDSGFYLCAWSEGRHQPQHFGDGTRLSIL.

The chain has TRBV28 and TRBJ1-2; D may be TRBD1 (6 bases). Germline lookup yields CDR1 MDHEN and CDR2 SYDVKM. V lost 5 bases and J 4 bases, leaving 17 bases between the germline ends. CDR3 length: 15 residues. CDR3 residues: CASSLPGGGGYGYTF. The CDR3 coding sequence is TGTGCCAGCAGTCTACCTGGAGGGGGAGGCTATGGCTACACCTTC.

The rearrangement links TRBV2 to TRBJ1-4, with D perhaps TRBD1 (5 bases). This CDR3 comprises 14 residues. The germline V gene has CDR1 SNHLY and CDR2 FYNNEI. Trimming stripped 6 bases from V and 5 bases from J, with 13 bases between. The CDR3 region has the DNA TGTGCCAGCAGGGTGGGGTGGACAAATGAAAAACTGTTTTTT. This sequence encodes CASRVGWTNEKLFF.

The chain links TRBV11-2 to TRBJ1-6; D gene ambiguous. The germline V and J ends were trimmed by 5 bases and 5 bases, with 7 bases remaining between them. The CDR3 is 13 amino acids. CDR1 and CDR2 (germline): SGHAT, FQNNGV. The CDR3 reads CASSHTDNSPLHF. Here the CDR3 DNA reads TGTGCCAGCAGCCATACAGATAATTCACCCCTCCACTTT.

This chain joins TRBV6-5 and TRBJ2-2; 7 bases are shared with TRBD1. Trimming cost V 6 bases and J 1 base; bases outside gene matches: 5. CDR1 is MNHEY and CDR2 is SVGAGI in the germline V gene. The CDR3 consists of 15 residues. CDR3 DNA: TGTGCCAGCAGCACCGGGACAGTGAACACCGGGGAGCTGTTTTTT. This translates into CASSTGTVNTGELFF.